This T cell receptor beta chain was identified in a study of blood T cells in healthy people across ages. General study findings and limits: Unsorted PBMC input precluded a conclusive naive versus antigen-experienced comparison. Diversity was higher, and naive CD4+ cells more numerous, in long-lived donors than in aged donors.

Comment on this clonotype: The antigen is not known.

PCR was performed a second time for about 6 to 11 cycles using a sample-barcoded 5' primer and a J-beta primer mix. TCRdb re-derived calls from the 5' RACE reads in MiXCR, one entry per CDR3 protein. The sample yields hundreds of thousands of distinct CDR3 sequences, more than 35% seen once. V gave up 3 bases and J gave up 4 bases; unmatched junction bases: 8. CDR1 and CDR2 from the germline V gene are DFQATT and SNEGSKA (reference sequence). CDR3 length: 15 amino acids. The sequence was obtained from a man older than 75 in good health. The rearrangement links TRBV20-1 to TRBJ2-5; 10 nucleotides agree with TRBD2. Input material: blood. As DNA, the CDR3 is TGCAGTGCTAGCTTGGCGACTAGCGGGCTAGAGACCCAGTACTTC. The encoded protein is CSASLATSGLETQYF.